This TCR beta chain originates from a study of neurological immune-mediated disorders. Study-level findings and limits: Subjects shared no identical expanded-clone CDR3 amino acid sequences, suggesting private TCR-beta repertoires in all groups.

One entry per CDR3 protein results from TCRdb running MiXCR on the 5' RACE reads. The table lists 50,000 to 60,000 distinct CDR3 sequences, around 3.8% of them singletons. The CDR3 spans 14 residues. Trimming stripped 0 bases from V and 3 bases from J, with 7 bases between. In germline, CDR1 is SGHVS, CDR2 FQNEAQ. This clonotype is categorized as medium-sized. Its antigen is not known. V and J are TRBV7-8 and TRBJ2-3, with D unresolved. This clonotype was sampled from a woman aged 40 to 50 with multiple sclerosis. The material sequenced was CD4+ T cells from blood. CDR3 coding DNA: TGTGCCAGCAGCTTAGCGGCGCTTACAGATACGCAGTATTTT. Protein: CASSLAALTDTQYF. The variable domain in full, completed from reference TRBV7-8 and TRBJ2-3, reads GAGVSQSPRYKVAKRGQDVALRCDPISGHVSLFWYQQALGQGPEFLTYFQNEAQLDKSGLPSDRFFAERPEGSVSTLKIQRTQQEDSAVYLCASSLAALTDTQYFGPGTRLTVL.